Following are 26 T cell receptor beta chains from one sample sequenced in a study of blood T cell repertoires in COVID-19. The method was immunoSEQ multiplex PCR; TCRdb's version includes in-frame clones alone and lacks a portion of them. The sample gives a few hundred thousand clones, about 90% of which show up once; about 7.8% is in the top ten. Sequenced: peripheral blood. The receptor set was obtained from a woman between 45 and 65 years old who had recovered from COVID-19.

This clone showed up just once. The genes are TRBV2 and TRBJ2-7; 8 bases map to TRBD1. This CDR3 region has 18 residues. Unmatched junction bases numbered 19, after V lost 4 bases and J lost 5 bases. Per germline, CDR1 SNHLY and CDR2 FYNNEI. CDR3 bases: TGTGCCAGCAGTGGGGACAGGAGAGGGGCTAGCCGGTTCAACGAGCAGTACTTC. Translating it yields CASSGDRRGASRFNEQYF. Full variable domain (missing parts from reference TRBV2 and TRBJ2-7): EPEVTQTPSHQVTQMGQEVILRCVPISNHLYFYWYRQILGQKVEFLVSFYNNEISEKSEIFDDQFSVERPDGSNFTLKIRSTKLEDSAMYFCASSGDRRGASRFNEQYFGPGTRLTVT.

This clone was seen only once. V is TRBV5-6 and J is TRBJ2-7; 12 bases match TRBD2. Germline CDR1 reads SGHDT; CDR2 reads YYEEEE. The CDR3 sequence is 15 residues long. V lost 4 bases and J lost 3; bases outside the gene matches: 5. The DNA for the CDR3 is TGTGCCAGCAGCGCCGGACTAGCGGGGCACTACGAGCAGTACTTC. Protein sequence: CASSAGLAGHYEQYF.

The chain joins TRBV9 to TRBJ2-7, with unresolved D. V shed 4 bases and J shed 0 bases, with 11 bases lying between them. CDR3 length: 14 residues. CDR1 SGDLS and CDR2 YYNGEE come from the germline V gene. The CDR3 here is CASSPSFNSYEQYF. Written as DNA, the CDR3 is TGTGCCAGCAGCCCAAGCTTCAACTCCTACGAGCAGTACTTC.

For this clone: A read error may produce the germline difference seen at one junction end. V is TRBV11-2 and J is TRBJ2-7, with TRBD1 as a possible D gene (6 bases). Germline CDR1 reads SGHAT; CDR2 reads FQNNGV. The CDR3 has 15 residues. CDR3 bases: TGTGCCAGCAGCCTAGAAGTAGGGGGAGCCTACGAGCAGTACTTC. Its protein is CASSLEVGGAYEQYF.

The chain links TRBV9 to TRBJ1-6; a weak D match, TRBD1 (6 bases). Trimming stripped 0 bases from V and 9 bases from J, with 19 bases between. The CDR3 has 17 residues. Germline lookup yields CDR1 SGDLS and CDR2 YYNGEE. This CDR3 is CASSVEGDLRAGSPLHF. The CDR3 nucleotides read TGTGCCAGCAGCGTAGAGGGGGATCTAAGGGCGGGTTCACCCCTCCACTTT.

This chain uses TRBV3-1 (or the pseudogene TRBV3-2) with TRBJ2-1; 16 nucleotides line up with TRBD2. Germline-derived CDR1 and CDR2 are LGHDT and YNNKEL (reference sequence). V dropped 4 bases and J dropped 6; count of bases not matched to a gene: 9. The CDR3 is 18 residues long. CDR3 residues: CASSPDEGTSGRANEQFF. The CDR3 DNA sequence: TGTGCCAGCAGCCCCGATGAAGGGACTAGCGGGAGGGCCAATGAGCAGTTCTTC.

This chain joins TRBV15 and TRBJ2-5; TRBD2 matches at 7 bases. The CDR3 runs 13 residues. The V segment lost 0 bases and the J segment 13 bases; nucleotides outside the gene matches: 8. The germline CDR1 and CDR2 sequences are LNHNV and YYDKDF (reference sequence). CDR3 loop: CATSRDWREYLYF. In DNA, the CDR3 is TGTGCCACCAGCAGAGACTGGCGGGAGTATTTGTACTTC.

As DNA, the CDR3 is TGTGCCAGCAGCAAGACTGCCTCCTACGAGCAGTACTTC. This translates into CASSKTASYEQYF. The chain has TRBV12-3 or TRBV12-4 and TRBJ2-7; D call uncertain. The CDR3 is made up of 13 amino acids. V lost 6 bases and J 0 bases, leaving 9 bases between the germline ends.

By frequency in the sample, this clone is medium-sized. This chain connects TRBV28 to TRBJ1-5; D ambiguous. With 8 bases removed from V and 5 bases from J, the gap between germline ends came to 16 bases. CDR1 is MDHEN, CDR2 SYDVKM, per germline. The CDR3 loop spans 14 amino acids. The CDR3 region has the DNA TGTGCCAGCGCCCCGGCCCGGGAGTATCAGCCCCAGCATTTT. This gives the protein CASAPAREYQPQHF.

The genes are TRBV6-5 and TRBJ2-7, with 8 bases that match TRBD1. With V trimmed by 8 bases and J by 2 bases, 8 bases remained unmatched. The CDR3 is made up of 14 amino acids. CDR1 is MNHEY, CDR2 SVGAGI, per germline. CDR3 loop: CASVPGQVAYEQYF. CDR3 coding DNA: TGTGCCAGCGTACCGGGACAGGTCGCCTACGAGCAGTACTTC.

The chain links TRBV7-6 to TRBJ2-2; 8 bases match TRBD2. There are 16 residues in the CDR3. Germline V gene lookup returns CDR1 SGHVS and CDR2 FNYEAQ. J was trimmed by 7 bases and V by 4 bases; bases with no gene match: 11. CDR3 bases: TGTGCCAGCAGCTCATTTGGCGGGGGGCCGAGCGGGGAGCTGTTTTTT. Its protein product is CASSSFGGGPSGELFF.

The chain links TRBV7-9 to TRBJ2-2; 8 bases match TRBD1. This CDR3 contains 15 residues. The V segment lost 5 bases and the J segment 7 bases; nucleotides outside the gene matches: 9. In germline, CDR1 is SEHNR, CDR2 FQNEAQ (reference sequence). CDR3: CASSTGDRGVGELFF. CDR3 DNA sequence: TGTGCCAGCAGCACTGGAGACAGGGGAGTCGGGGAGCTGTTTTTT.

The rearrangement uses TRBV4-1 and TRBJ2-3; TRBD2 matches 7 bases. The V gene's germline CDR1 is MGHRA and CDR2 YSYEKL. With V trimmed by 5 bases and J by 0 bases, 5 bases remained unmatched. This CDR3 comprises 15 residues. The DNA for the CDR3 is TGCGCCAGCAGCTCGCGGGAGACTAGCACAGATACGCAGTATTTT. Amino acids: CASSSRETSTDTQYF.

The rearrangement joins TRBV3-1 (or the pseudogene TRBV3-2) to TRBJ2-3; tentatively, D is TRBD1 (6 bases). The V end was cut by 4 bases, the J end by 4 bases, with 18 bases between. Germline-derived CDR1 and CDR2 are LGHDT and YNNKEL (reference sequence). CDR3 size: 16 residues. This chain's CDR3 is CASSRTGSARADTQYF. The CDR3 nucleotides read TGTGCCAGCAGCCGAACAGGGTCGGCCCGCGCAGATACGCAGTATTTT.

V is TRBV5-1 and J is TRBJ1-1, with D tentatively TRBD1 (5 bases). The CDR3 has 13 residues. Germline V gene lookup returns CDR1 SGHRS and CDR2 YFSETQ. The V end was cut by 3 bases, the J end by 5 bases, with 11 bases between. CDR3 residues: CASSWTGGTEAFF. The CDR3, as DNA: TGCGCCAGCAGCTGGACGGGGGGAACTGAAGCTTTCTTT. The whole variable domain, filled in from reference TRBV5-1 and TRBJ1-1, reads KAGVTQTPRYLIKTRGQQVTLSCSPISGHRSVSWYQQTPGQGLQFLFEYFSETQRNKGNFPGRFSGRQFSNSRSEMNVSTLELGDSALYLCASSWTGGTEAFFGQGTRLTVV.

The chain is built from TRBV5-8 and TRBJ1-3; no clear D gene. The CDR3 has 18 amino acids. Germline CDR1 and CDR2: SGHTS and YDEGEE. Trimming pared 0 bases from V and 1 base from J, leaving 17 bases between. DNA for the CDR3: TGTGCCAGCAGCTTGGTGGGAGACTGGACCTCTTCTGGAAACACCATATATTTT. Translation: CASSLVGDWTSSGNTIYF.

This chain links TRBV18 with TRBJ1-2, with D possibly TRBD1 on 6 matching bases. The CDR3 is 16 residues long. Trimming removed 6 bases from V and 2 bases from J, with 19 bases in between. Looked up from germline, CDR1 is KGHSH and CDR2 is LQKENI. The CDR3 DNA is TGTGCCAGCTCCTCACCTTGGGAACAGGGCAACTATGGCTACACCTTC. Residues: CASSSPWEQGNYGYTF.

This chain joins TRBV27 and TRBJ2-7, with a weak D call TRBD1 (6 bases). CDR3 length: 14 residues. V was cut by 2 bases and J by 4 bases, with 12 bases left in between. Per germline, CDR1 MNHEY and CDR2 SMNVEV (reference sequence). The CDR3 region has the DNA TGTGCCAGCAGTTTAAGCAGGGGCCCATACGAGCAGTACTTC. Protein sequence: CASSLSRGPYEQYF.

The V call is TRBV24-1, the J call TRBJ1-2; TRBD1 is a possible D gene (5 bases). The germline gives CDR1 KGHDR, CDR2 SFDVKD. The ends were cut back, 5 bases at V and 4 bases at J, with 7 bases in the middle. This CDR3 has 12 residues. This chain's CDR3 is CATSGTGYGYTF. CDR3 bases: TGTGCCACCAGTGGTACAGGCTATGGCTACACCTTC.

This chain links TRBV7-9 with TRBJ1-2; D is perhaps TRBD1 (6 bases). The CDR3 runs 12 residues. V gave up 5 bases and J gave up 3 bases, with 7 bases separating them. The germline V gene has CDR1 SEHNR and CDR2 FQNEAQ (reference sequence). CDR3 nucleotides: TGTGCCAGCAGCGGGGGCGACTATGGCTACACCTTC. Residues: CASSGGDYGYTF.

The chain has TRBV10-3 and TRBJ1-4; 7 positions agree with TRBD1. This CDR3 is 15 amino acids long. CDR1 ENHRY and CDR2 SYGVKD come from the germline V gene. After removal of 7 bases from V and 8 bases from J, the junction contained 13 bases not matched to a gene. The DNA for the CDR3 is TGTGCCATCACTACCCTGACAGGGCAGGGGGAAAAACTGTTTTTT. Translating it yields CAITTLTGQGEKLFF.

This rearrangement joins TRBV9 to TRBJ2-3; perhaps TRBD2 as D (6 bases). Germline values: CDR1 SGDLS, CDR2 YYNGEE. This CDR3 is built from 14 residues. V was trimmed by 2 bases and J by 6 bases, leaving 13 bases between them. CDR3 nucleotides: TGTGCCAGCAGCGTGACGGGAGCGAGGGATACGCAGTATTTT. Its translation is CASSVTGARDTQYF.

This chain connects TRBV5-6 to TRBJ2-7; 13 bases map to TRBD2. The CDR3 spans 16 residues. The germline gives CDR1 SGHDT, CDR2 YYEEEE. V shed 2 bases, J shed 6 bases, and the junction held 8 bases outside the gene matches. CDR3 coding DNA: TGTGCCAGCAGCTTACTAGCGGGGGGGCCGGTTGGCGAGCAGTACTTC. Encoded protein: CASSLLAGGPVGEQYF.

The chain combines TRBV9 with TRBJ2-7; D perhaps matches TRBD1 (6 bases). There are 16 residues in the CDR3. Germline-derived CDR1 and CDR2 are SGDLS and YYNGEE. V dropped 6 bases and J dropped 0 bases, with 19 bases sitting between them. In DNA, the CDR3 is TGTGCCAGCAAGGGGCTCAGGGGCGTACCCTCCTACGAGCAGTACTTC. Protein sequence: CASKGLRGVPSYEQYF.

The chain joins TRBV7-9 to TRBJ1-6, with TRBD1 as a possible D gene (5 bases). Germline V gives CDR1 SEHNR, CDR2 FQNEAQ (reference sequence). V shed 2 bases and J shed 6 bases, with 8 bases lying between them. The CDR3 covers 14 residues. The DNA for the CDR3 is TGTGCCAGCAGCTTACAGGGCTTTAATTCACCCCTCCACTTT. Translation: CASSLQGFNSPLHF.

The V call is TRBV7-2, the J call TRBJ2-5; the match to TRBD1 covers 7 bases. CDR1 is SGHTA, CDR2 FQGNSA, per germline. V dropped 3 bases and J dropped 2; count of bases not matched to a gene: 6. CDR3 size: 15 residues. The CDR3: CASSLGARGQETQYF. Here the CDR3 DNA reads TGTGCCAGCAGCTTGGGGGCCAGGGGGCAAGAGACCCAGTACTTC.